The rows below give T cell receptor beta chains drawn from one sample of a study of monozygotic twins with inflammatory bowel disease. Reprocessing the 5' RACE reads, TCRdb reports a single entry for every CDR3 protein and omits DNA. This table lists around 150,000 distinct CDR3 sequences. Material: blood. The receptor source for this set is a human donor with ulcerative colitis or Crohn's disease, or a healthy co-twin of an affected twin (not recorded which). The CDR3 runs from the conserved cysteine through the conserved F or W.

j_call: TRBJ2-2
v_call: TRBV29-1
cdr3_aa: CSVGLTGYTGELFF

j_call: TRBJ2-7
v_call: TRBV7-2
cdr3_aa: CASTARTEVSYEQYF

j_call: TRBJ2-7
v_call: TRBV29-1
cdr3_aa: CSVEGQSGVEQYF

j_call: TRBJ2-7
v_call: TRBV28
cdr3_aa: CASSLWGQDVHEQYF

j_call: TRBJ2-3
v_call: TRBV4-1
cdr3_aa: CASSQAGGTDTQYF

j_call: TRBJ2-3
v_call: TRBV4-1
cdr3_aa: CASSQDPRFADTQYF

j_call: TRBJ2-5
v_call: TRBV7-2
cdr3_aa: CASSWQGGQETQYF

j_call: TRBJ1-5
v_call: TRBV5-1
cdr3_aa: CASSPTGDNDQPQHF

j_call: TRBJ2-1
v_call: TRBV19
cdr3_aa: CATVAVAGGDEQFF

j_call: TRBJ2-1
v_call: TRBV29-1
cdr3_aa: CSVTPQGGFSYNEQFF

j_call: TRBJ1-1
v_call: TRBV3-1
cdr3_aa: CASSQTAVNTEAFF

j_call: TRBJ1-5
v_call: TRBV7-2
cdr3_aa: CASSYRAGNQPQHF

j_call: TRBJ2-7
v_call: TRBV20-1
cdr3_aa: CSAWTRTLSEQYF

j_call: TRBJ2-7
v_call: TRBV12-2
cdr3_aa: CASRLNPEDRSYEQYF

j_call: TRBJ2-7
v_call: TRBV7-2
cdr3_aa: CASSLEAVTEQYF

j_call: TRBJ2-7
v_call: TRBV7-2
cdr3_aa: CASSLRATGTGDYEQYF

j_call: TRBJ1-2
v_call: TRBV25-1
cdr3_aa: CASSAIGYGYTF

j_call: TRBJ2-1
v_call: TRBV7-8
cdr3_aa: CASSPRRIAGPYNEQFF

j_call: TRBJ2-1
v_call: TRBV5-1
cdr3_aa: CASSLENFNEQFF

j_call: TRBJ2-1
v_call: TRBV11-2
cdr3_aa: CASTTTSGTYNEQFF

j_call: TRBJ2-1
v_call: TRBV19
cdr3_aa: CASSIGTPNNEQFF

j_call: TRBJ2-1
v_call: TRBV4-1
cdr3_aa: CASSQRRDYNEQFF

j_call: TRBJ2-5
v_call: TRBV5-1
cdr3_aa: CASSLFAGGASQETQYF

j_call: TRBJ2-7
v_call: TRBV28
cdr3_aa: CASSSPPDGSYEQYF

j_call: TRBJ2-7
v_call: TRBV5-4
cdr3_aa: CALASSPQGPYDQYF

j_call: TRBJ1-1
v_call: TRBV6-1
cdr3_aa: CASSEGSDTEAFF

j_call: TRBJ1-1
v_call: TRBV29-1
cdr3_aa: CSVGPGGEAFF

j_call: TRBJ2-5
v_call: TRBV7-2
cdr3_aa: CASSLGGKVGETQYF

j_call: TRBJ1-5
v_call: TRBV20-1
cdr3_aa: CSAGAGKHNNQPQHF

j_call: TRBJ2-7
v_call: TRBV29-1
cdr3_aa: CSVASVQGSTEQYF

j_call: TRBJ2-1
v_call: TRBV24-1
cdr3_aa: CATSDNTGGYPSSYNEQFF

j_call: TRBJ1-2
v_call: TRBV30
cdr3_aa: CAWSRTSGGYGYTF

j_call: TRBJ2-3
v_call: TRBV10-3
cdr3_aa: CAISEDNAQLGDTQYF

j_call: TRBJ2-7
v_call: TRBV5-1
cdr3_aa: CASNWADSGYYEQYF

j_call: TRBJ2-7
v_call: TRBV5-1
cdr3_aa: CASSLAKDTTYEQYF

j_call: TRBJ2-1
v_call: TRBV19
cdr3_aa: CASSRGQGRYNEQFF

j_call: TRBJ1-1
v_call: TRBV30
cdr3_aa: CAWSFQGLRVRNTEAFF

j_call: TRBJ1-1
v_call: TRBV29-1
cdr3_aa: CSVEGGEAAFF

j_call: TRBJ2-1
v_call: TRBV19
cdr3_aa: CASRTGTGNSYNEQFF

j_call: TRBJ2-5
v_call: TRBV6-2/TRBV6-3
cdr3_aa: CASSYSSRRETQYF

j_call: TRBJ2-1
v_call: TRBV4-3
cdr3_aa: CASSQEPSGSPYNEQFF

j_call: TRBJ2-7
v_call: TRBV18
cdr3_aa: CASSPPNRAPTYEQYF

j_call: TRBJ2-7
v_call: TRBV28
cdr3_aa: CASSLGQGTEQYF

j_call: TRBJ1-1
v_call: TRBV5-1
cdr3_aa: CASSLEVHTEAFF

j_call: TRBJ1-2
v_call: TRBV9
cdr3_aa: CASSVEERWDGLYGYTF

j_call: TRBJ2-1
v_call: TRBV29-1
cdr3_aa: CSTQDRPYNEQFF

j_call: TRBJ2-2
v_call: TRBV19
cdr3_aa: CASSAVNTGELFF

j_call: TRBJ2-5
v_call: TRBV28
cdr3_aa: CASSLPGHGETQYF

j_call: TRBJ2-3
v_call: TRBV20-1
cdr3_aa: CSAKTSGRGIDTQYF

j_call: TRBJ2-3
v_call: TRBV6-2/TRBV6-3
cdr3_aa: CASSYGTVTDTQYF

j_call: TRBJ2-5
v_call: TRBV24-1
cdr3_aa: CATSDTHMEGGETQYF

j_call: TRBJ2-1
v_call: TRBV29-1
cdr3_aa: CSVHWRANEQFF

j_call: TRBJ1-3
v_call: TRBV28
cdr3_aa: CASIGTNTGNTIYF

j_call: TRBJ2-7
v_call: TRBV10-3
cdr3_aa: CAIGPPPIAGASYEQYF

j_call: TRBJ1-1
v_call: TRBV5-4
cdr3_aa: CASPPAGNTEAFF

j_call: TRBJ2-5
v_call: TRBV3-1
cdr3_aa: CASSQGTGGSIQETQYF

j_call: TRBJ2-1
v_call: TRBV6-1
cdr3_aa: CASIPTGDLHEQFF

j_call: TRBJ1-2
v_call: TRBV5-4
cdr3_aa: CASSLAVGYGYTF